This is a list of T cell receptor beta chains from one sample in a study of cytomegalovirus exposure and HLA in healthy donors. Produced via immunoSEQ multiplex PCR; TCRdb's table is partial and in-frame only. There are 70,000 to 90,000 clones in the sample, with 3.5% to 4% held by the top ten. The material sequenced was PBMCs. The receptors shown here come from a man between 18 and 35 years old in good health and CMV-seropositive. The conserved cysteine and the conserved F or W are not part of the CDR3 here.

V gene: TRBV2
J gene: TRBJ1-1
CDR3 protein: VNIGRGNPEAF

V gene: TRBV2
J gene: TRBJ2-5
CDR3 protein: ARTRGEGETQY

V gene: TRBV5-1
J gene: TRBJ2-2
CDR3 protein: ASSLGSGSTGELF

V gene: TRBV25-1
J gene: TRBJ2-1
CDR3 protein: ASSEWASGVNEQF

V gene: TRBV5-4
J gene: TRBJ1-6
CDR3 protein: ASSLRGDSPLH

V gene: TRBV10-2
J gene: TRBJ2-7
CDR3 protein: ASSGVWDSSYEQY

V gene: TRBV5-1
J gene: TRBJ1-2
CDR3 protein: ASSPGQLYGYT

V gene: TRBV4-1
J gene: TRBJ2-5
CDR3 protein: ASSHGTSGGYGVAETQY

V gene: TRBV27
J gene: TRBJ2-1
CDR3 protein: ASSFSGSSYNEQF

V gene: TRBV5-1
J gene: TRBJ1-1
CDR3 protein: ASRWTGPTTEAF

V gene: TRBV5-1
J gene: TRBJ2-3
CDR3 protein: ASSGQGPDTQY

V gene: TRBV11-2
J gene: TRBJ1-1
CDR3 protein: ASSLSFGDTEAF

V gene: TRBV15
J gene: TRBJ2-3
CDR3 protein: ATSRQRGSTDTQY

V gene: TRBV11-2
J gene: TRBJ2-1
CDR3 protein: ASSPLTGKNYNEQF

V gene: TRBV27
J gene: TRBJ1-4
CDR3 protein: ASKRGYNEKLF